This T cell receptor (beta chain) originates from a study of shared clonotypes between healthy human individuals. Study-level points and caveats: Since donors were few, the genetic and exposure-history diversity represented was limited. Naive subsets, compared against memory subsets, generally had larger estimated richness values. In a few donors, around 5% of naive CD4 clonotypes appeared in common.

Splitting of CD4+ cells produced CD45RA+ naive and CD45RA-negative memory subsets. This clone was found once. No antigen is known for it. This CDR3 contains 16 residues. CDR1 and CDR2 (germline): MNHEY, SMNVEV (reference sequence). V lost 6 bases and J lost 0, with 16 bases in between. Measured with immunoSEQ multiplex PCR; TCRdb has only the in-frame clones, and not every one. The sample includes roughly 650,000 clones, more than 95% seen only once; the top ten take about 0.06%. Material: naive CD4+ T cells sorted from blood. The subset here: CD45RA+ positively selected. The receptor was isolated from a woman aged 25-40 years in good health. V gene TRBV27 combines with J gene TRBJ2-3, with D perhaps matching TRBD2 (6 bases). Written as DNA, the CDR3 is TGTGCCAGCAGCCGAACGGGACTGGGGAGCACAGATACGCAGTATTTT. Translation gives CASSRTGLGSTDTQYF.